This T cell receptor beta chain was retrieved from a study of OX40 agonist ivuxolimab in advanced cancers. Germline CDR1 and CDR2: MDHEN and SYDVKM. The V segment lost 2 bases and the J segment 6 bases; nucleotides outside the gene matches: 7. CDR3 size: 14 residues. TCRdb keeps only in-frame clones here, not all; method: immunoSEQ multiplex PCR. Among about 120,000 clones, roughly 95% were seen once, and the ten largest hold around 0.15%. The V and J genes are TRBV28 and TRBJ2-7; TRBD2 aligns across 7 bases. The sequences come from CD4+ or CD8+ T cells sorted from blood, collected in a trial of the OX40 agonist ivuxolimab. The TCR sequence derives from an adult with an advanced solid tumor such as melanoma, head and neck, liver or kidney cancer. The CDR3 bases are TGTGCCAGCAGTTTACGGGGGAGGGCACTCGAGCAGTACTTC. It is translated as CASSLRGRALEQYF.